This TCR beta chain was retrieved from a study of siplizumab effects on memory and regulatory T cells (dated by TCRdb to the late 2010s). Study-level background: The study examined how the anti-CD2 antibody siplizumab affects alloreactive T-cell subsets in allogeneic mixed lymphocyte reactions built from human PBMCs.

Points on this clone: Its cognate antigen has yet to be identified. Per-nucleotide qualities are absent, and no much larger clonotype sits a single base away. Other nucleotide sequences from this sample produce the same CDR3.

Including the terminal cysteine and phenylalanine, the CDR3 comprises 15 residues. Kept here is only the CDR3 DNA, which spans 45 bases and is read in frame from base 1. The germline V gene supplies CDR1 SGHTA and CDR2 FQGNSA. V sheds 0 bases and J sheds 2 bases, leaving 8 bases between their ends. Results the study describes overall, beyond this receptor: Because sequences at frequencies below about 10^-5 were poorly captured, only a minor fraction of alloreactive clones could be mapped back to unstimulated subsets. The suppressive function of proliferating Tregs from siplizumab cultures was not functionally confirmed. Siplizumab significantly reduced the cumulative frequency of alloreactive sequences traceable to unstimulated CD4+ memory T cells. Roughly 80-95% of proliferating CD4+ or CD8+ clones could not be assigned a naive or memory phenotype. Of the alloreactive CD4+ clones that could be mapped, the Treg-derived share averaged around 70% with siplizumab compared with about 27% in control reactions. Unstimulated naive T cells appeared to be more diverse than memory T cells, and naive cells seemed to make a substantial contribution to the alloresponse.

Sorted unstimulated T cells and proliferating T cells recovered from mixed lymphocyte reactions were subjected to TCRbeta CDR3 sequencing. Fresh whole blood from roughly 10 HLA-typed healthy donors was used to isolate PBMCs. Unstimulated CD4+ non-regulatory T cells were FACS-sorted to map the origin of alloreactive clones. Library generation was performed with the immunoSEQ multiplex PCR assay. Approximately 100,000 TCR templates per sample were assayed on the deep sequencing platform. Genomic DNA extracted from sorted T cells was used for TCRbeta CDR3 sequencing. The original pipeline was this. The R programming language was used for the clonal analysis of the TCRbeta CDR3 data. Unstimulated samples were compared with post-reaction CFSE-low samples to define alloreactive CD4+ and CD8+ clones. Regulatory or non-regulatory origin of alloreactive CD4+ clones was assigned by matching sequences to the sorted unstimulated Treg and non-Treg repertoires. TCRdb holds this immuneACCESS table with in-frame rearrangements only. Some clones are missing; in checked studies, unresolved V genes explain under half, and the rest has no known cause. The DNA was the basis for D and trimming; V, J and clone size are from that table. Recorded for this sample are some 100,000 clones; around 95% of them occurred a single time. The ten largest clonotypes hold around 0.15% of the sample.

The TCR was taken from a human donor in good health. Sequencing was performed on non-Treg CD4+ T cells sorted from blood. The intended sense of this specimen's cell subset or site label: FACS-sorted unstimulated CD4+ non-regulatory T cells. The V gene is TRBV7-2 and the J gene is TRBJ2-1; D gene: possibly TRBD2, on 7 matching bases. DNA sequence: TGTGCCAGCAGCTTAGCGGGGGGGCCCTACAATGAGCAGTTCTTC. Its product reads: CASSLAGGPYNEQFF.